Presented here are 23 T cell receptor beta chains from one specimen sequenced in a study of read filtering for tumor transcriptome and immune sequencing. This library used roughly 370 ng RNA and molecular barcoded adaptors spanning alpha/delta and beta/gamma chains. MiXCR, run by TCRdb on the reads, gives a single entry per CDR3 protein. The data show about 58,000 distinct CDR3 sequences, around 12% seen once. Sequencing was carried out using a population of CD138-negative cells sorted from bone marrow. These receptors were collected from a donor at least 40 years old with multiple myeloma.

In this sample, this clonotype turned up many times. V and J are TRBV7-9 and TRBJ1-6; perhaps TRBD1 as D (5 bases). Germline CDR1 reads SEHNR; CDR2 reads FQNEAQ (reference sequence). This CDR3 is 17 amino acids long. Deletions cut 2 bases from V and 0 bases from J, with 11 bases between. In nucleotides, the CDR3 is TGTGCCAGCAGCTTACGGGGCCCGAGCTCCTATAATTCACCCCTCCACTTT. This gives the protein CASSLRGPSSYNSPLHF.

This clonotype was recorded many times. The V call is TRBV29-1, the J call TRBJ2-3; a possible D gene is TRBD2 (6 bases). V was shortened by 3 bases and J by 1 base, with 8 bases between the two germline ends. Per the germline V gene, CDR1 is SQVTM and CDR2 is ANQGSEA. The length of the CDR3 is 13 residues. For the CDR3, the DNA is TGCAGCGTTGACGGGGAGGGCACAGATACGCAGTATTTT. This encodes CSVDGEGTDTQYF.

This clonotype was observed many times. This rearrangement joins TRBV5-6 to TRBJ1-2; D gene ambiguous. Deletions cut 4 bases from V and 0 bases from J, with 13 bases between. The CDR3 extends over 15 amino acids. CDR1 is SGHDT, CDR2 YYEEEE, per germline. DNA for the CDR3: TGTGCCAGCAGCCTTCGCGCAACTACTAACTATGGCTACACCTTC. Translating gives CASSLRATTNYGYTF. The whole variable domain, filled in from reference TRBV5-6 and TRBJ1-2, reads DAGVTQSPTHLIKTRGQQVTLRCSPKSGHDTVSWYQQALGQGPQFIFQYYEEEERQRGNFPDRFSGHQFPNYSSELNVNALLLGDSALYLCASSLRATTNYGYTFGSGTRLTVV.

This clonotype was detected a few times. Possible read error: a much larger clone is one base away. The rearrangement uses TRBV20-1 and TRBJ2-1, with D possibly matching TRBD2 (6 bases). V dropped 3 bases and J dropped 2 bases, with 11 bases sitting between them. Per the germline V gene, CDR1 is DFQATT and CDR2 is SNEGSKA (reference sequence). This CDR3 spans 14 amino acids. CDR3 DNA sequence: TGCAGTGCTAGTAGTCCGGGGGCCTACAATGAGCAGTTCTTC. Its translation: CSASSPGAYNEQFF.

This clonotype has a count of ten or more. The rearrangement links TRBV7-2 to TRBJ1-5; D perhaps matches TRBD1 (6 bases). Germline CDR1 reads SGHTA; CDR2 reads FQGNSA. Between the trimmed V and J ends, which lost 3 bases and 9 bases, there was a span of 21 bases. The length of the CDR3 is 16 residues. CDR3 bases: TGTGCCAGCAGCTTTTTCGTCAGGGGTACGGGTACGCCCCAGCATTTT. Protein product: CASSFFVRGTGTPQHF. The full variable domain, with the rest looked up from reference TRBV7-2 and TRBJ1-5, is GAGVSQSPSNKVTEKGKDVELRCDPISGHTALYWYRQSLGQGLEFLIYFQGNSAPDKSGLPSDRFSAERTGGSVSTLTIQRTQQEDSAVYLCASSFFVRGTGTPQHFGDGTRLSIL.

Notes on this clonotype: One base away lies a much larger clone, so this may be a sequencing read error. The chain employs TRBV3-1 and TRBJ2-1; D is ambiguous. Germline V gene data show CDR1 as LGHDT and CDR2 as YNNKEL (reference sequence). The CDR3 extends over 15 amino acids. The DNA for the CDR3 is TGTGCCAGCAGCCAAGATCTTGCTAGTTACAATGAGCAGCTCTTC. Amino acids: CASSQDLASYNEQLF.

This clonotype was detected ten times or more. V and J are TRBV5-4 and TRBJ2-1; a weak D match, TRBD1 (6 bases). Trimming cost V 0 bases and J 0 bases, with 10 bases left between them. Germline assignment: CDR1 SGHNT and CDR2 YYREEE (reference sequence). CDR3 length: 16 amino acids. CDR3 DNA sequence: TGTGCCAGCAGCTTGGTGGACAGAAGCTCCTACAATGAGCAGTTCTTC. Its translation is CASSLVDRSSYNEQFF.

In this sample, this clonotype turned up a few times. A junction boundary mismatches the germline segment, possibly from a read error. The rearrangement links TRBV27 to TRBJ1-5, with D uncertain. The CDR3 contains 13 residues. Germline V gene lookup returns CDR1 MNHEY and CDR2 SMNVEV (reference sequence). CDR3 in DNA: TGTGGCAGCAGTGGGCAATACCTACAGCCCCAGCATTTT. It codes for CGSSGQYLQPQHF.

By sample share, this clonotype is medium-sized (0.01 to 0.1%). The CDR3 loop reads CASSAGQRDETQYF. Here the CDR3 DNA reads TGTGCCAGCAGCGCCGGCCAGCGGGACGAGACCCAGTACTTC. The chain is built from TRBV9 and TRBJ2-5; 7 bases line up with TRBD2. The CDR3 is 14 residues long. V lost 3 bases to trimming and J lost 5 bases; unmatched junction nucleotides: 7. Germline CDR1 SGDLS, CDR2 YYNGEE. Supplemented by reference TRBV9 and TRBJ2-5, the full variable domain reads DSGVTQTPKHLITATGQRVTLRCSPRSGDLSVYWYQQSLDQGLQFLIQYYNGEERAKGNILERFSAQQFPDLHSELNLSSLELGDSALYFCASSAGQRDETQYFGPGTRLLVL.

Many counts were recorded for this clonotype. The V and J genes are TRBV20-1 and TRBJ2-5, with D maybe TRBD2 (6 bases). Germline V lookup: CDR1 DFQATT, CDR2 SNEGSKA (reference sequence). This CDR3 is 12 amino acids long. The V end lost 6 bases, the J end lost 5 bases, and 13 bases lay between the germline ends. The CDR3 loop reads CSAPTRGETQYF. The CDR3, as DNA: TGCAGTGCCCCGACTAGAGGGGAGACCCAGTACTTC.

This clonotype was detected many times. CDR3: CASSLEVTSRFF. The CDR3 DNA follows: TGTGCCAGCAGCTTAGAGGTGACTAGCAGGTTCTTC. This chain connects TRBV7-9 to TRBJ2-1, with 7 nucleotides matching TRBD2. Germline-derived CDR1 and CDR2 are SEHNR and FQNEAQ (reference sequence). The length of the CDR3 is 12 residues. V trimming: 1 base; J trimming: 15 bases; junction bases outside the gene matches: 6.

This clonotype was recorded at least ten times. The rearrangement joins TRBV3-1 to TRBJ2-7, with TRBD2 as a possible D gene (6 bases). Deletions cut 0 bases from V and 2 bases from J, with 14 bases between. Germline CDR1 reads LGHDT; CDR2 reads YNNKEL (reference sequence). This CDR3 is 16 amino acids long. CDR3 residues: CASSQEKAERAYEQYF. CDR3 coding DNA: TGTGCCAGCAGCCAAGAAAAGGCGGAGCGGGCCTACGAGCAGTACTTC.

This clonotype showed up many times. V gene TRBV7-2 combines with J gene TRBJ1-5, with 7 bases lining up with TRBD1. The CDR3 runs to 15 residues. From germline, CDR1 is SGHTA and CDR2 FQGNSA. V gave up 5 bases and J gave up 0 bases; unmatched junction bases: 4. The CDR3 region has the DNA TGTGCCAGCAGCAGGGACAGTAATAGCAATCAGCCCCAGCATTTT. Amino acid sequence: CASSRDSNSNQPQHF.

The gene calls are TRBV25-1 and TRBJ2-3, with TRBD2 identical over 11 bases. Germline V gives CDR1 MGHDK, CDR2 SYGVNS. Trimming at V came to 5 bases and at J to 1 base, leaving 5 bases not matched to a gene. The CDR3 is 16 residues long. The CDR3 sequence: CASSQLAGARTDTQYF. CDR3 bases: TGTGCCAGCAGTCAACTAGCGGGGGCCCGCACAGATACGCAGTATTTT.

The chain employs TRBV6-1 and TRBJ2-1; the match to TRBD2 covers 7 bases. The V gene's germline CDR1 is MNHNS and CDR2 SASEGT. Germline trimming cut 4 bases from V and 7 bases from J; bases unmatched to any gene: 10. This CDR3 spans 15 amino acids. Written as DNA, the CDR3 is TGTGCCAGCAGTGTAACGATCGGGGGGTCTAATGAGCAGTTCTTC. Encoded protein: CASSVTIGGSNEQFF.

In its sample, this clonotype was seen many times. V gene TRBV7-3 combines with J gene TRBJ2-1; 12 bases agree with TRBD2. This CDR3 spans 17 amino acids. The germline gives CDR1 SGHTA, CDR2 FQGTGA. The J segment lost 7 bases and the V segment lost 3 bases, leaving 10 bases of the junction unmatched. This CDR3 is CASSFNPASGGANEQFF. CDR3 sequence (DNA): TGTGCCAGCAGCTTCAACCCGGCTAGCGGGGGGGCAAATGAGCAGTTCTTC.

There are many counts of this clonotype. V gene TRBV15 combines with J gene TRBJ2-1; 10 bases line up with TRBD2. Trimming took 3 bases from V and 0 from J; bases not matched to a gene: 2. The CDR3 sequence is 16 residues long. CDR1 is LNHNV, CDR2 YYDKDF, per germline (reference sequence). Here the CDR3 reads CATSSQRGGSYNEQFF. As DNA, the CDR3 is TGTGCCACCAGCAGCCAGCGGGGGGGCTCCTACAATGAGCAGTTCTTC.

The chain is built from TRBV5-1 and TRBJ1-2; no clear D. Trimming left V 4 bases short and J 0 bases short, with 16 bases between. The CDR3 runs to 16 residues. Germline CDR1 and CDR2: SGHRS and YFSETQ. As DNA, the CDR3 is TGCGCCAGCAGCCTTGGGAGAAGAACTACTAACTATGGCTACACCTTC. Protein sequence: CASSLGRRTTNYGYTF. Supplemented by reference TRBV5-1 and TRBJ1-2, the full variable domain reads KAGVTQTPRYLIKTRGQQVTLSCSPISGHRSVSWYQQTPGQGLQFLFEYFSETQRNKGNFPGRFSGRQFSNSRSEMNVSTLELGDSALYLCASSLGRRTTNYGYTFGSGTRLTVV.

Points on this clonotype: A much larger clonotype is one base distant, so this may be a read error. This chain connects TRBV7-9 to TRBJ2-1, with TRBD1 matching 8 bases. CDR3 length: 15 residues. CDR1 SEHNR and CDR2 FQNEAQ come from the germline V gene (reference sequence). This CDR3 is CASSDVRQGFNEQSF. CDR3 nucleotide sequence: TGTGCCAGCAGCGACGTTCGACAGGGGTTCAATGAGCAGTCCTTC.

This clonotype was seen ten or more times. The chain employs TRBV19 and TRBJ2-7; 7 bases fit TRBD1. Germline V CDR1 and CDR2: LNHDA, SQIVND (reference sequence). This CDR3 contains 15 residues. V lost 4 bases and J lost 3; bases outside the gene matches: 9. The CDR3 DNA follows: TGTGCCAGTAGTAACCCGGGACAGACTTTCTACGAGCAGTACTTC. It encodes CASSNPGQTFYEQYF.

The chain couples TRBV18 to TRBJ1-1; 7 nucleotides match TRBD1. The CDR3 length is 14 residues. V trimming: 5 bases; J trimming: 0 bases; junction bases outside the gene matches: 3. Germline V lookup: CDR1 KGHSH, CDR2 LQKENI. The CDR3: CASSAGTVNTEAFF. In DNA, the CDR3 is TGTGCCAGCTCAGCAGGGACAGTGAACACTGAAGCTTTCTTT.

At least ten counts were recorded for this clonotype. The chain joins TRBV2 to TRBJ2-3; D might be TRBD2 (5 bases). This CDR3 contains 12 residues. Germline lookup yields CDR1 SNHLY and CDR2 FYNNEI. V lost 8 bases and J 14 bases, leaving 20 bases between the germline ends. Here the CDR3 reads CASSRTEAGRYF. The CDR3 DNA reads TGTGCCAGCTCCCGGACTGAAGCCGGTCGGTATTTT.

In its sample, this clonotype was seen a few times. Here the CDR3 DNA reads TGTGCCAGCAGCGACAGGGGGTGGGGAACCGGGGAGCTGTTTTTT. The encoded protein is CASSDRGWGTGELFF. This chain uses TRBV2 with TRBJ2-2; TRBD1 matches 9 bases. CDR3 size: 15 residues. V was pared by 6 bases and J by 5 bases, with 7 bases of the junction left unmatched. Germline V gene sequence: CDR1 SNHLY, CDR2 FYNNEI. Full variable domain (missing parts from reference TRBV2 and TRBJ2-2): EPEVTQTPSHQVTQMGQEVILRCVPISNHLYFYWYRQILGQKVEFLVSFYNNEISEKSEIFDDQFSVERPDGSNFTLKIRSTKLEDSAMYFCASSDRGWGTGELFFGEGSRLTVL.